These T cell receptor beta chains were read from a single sample in a study of PD-1 blockade in mismatch repair-deficient tumors. Produced via immunoSEQ multiplex PCR; TCRdb's table is partial and in-frame only. The table has around 110,000 clones, 70% to 80% seen once; the top ten hold 4.7%. The material was peripheral blood, obtained 60 weeks after starting pembrolizumab. The receptors were gathered from an adult with mismatch repair-deficient cancer. CDR3s include the opening cysteine and the closing phenylalanine or tryptophan. A D gene is named only where the DNA matches it firmly. Clone size is not always given. Where it is, it says once, few, many or a class for expanded clones.

abundance: -; len: 12; v_gene: TRBV6-5; d_gene: -; j_gene: TRBJ2-1; CDR3aa: CASSYAGYQQFF; CDR3nt: TGTGCCAGCAGTTACGCAGGCTACCAGCAGTTCTTC
abundance: -; len: 15; v_gene: TRBV9; d_gene: -; j_gene: TRBJ2-7; CDR3aa: CASSVALGLGYEQYF; CDR3nt: TGTGCCAGCAGCGTAGCCCTCGGGCTTGGGTACGAGCAGTACTTC
abundance: few; len: 12; v_gene: TRBV29-1; d_gene: -; j_gene: TRBJ1-2; CDR3aa: CSVERQDYGYTF; CDR3nt: TGCAGCGTTGAGCGGCAGGACTATGGCTACACCTTC
abundance: -; len: 15; v_gene: TRBV2; d_gene: -; j_gene: TRBJ1-5; CDR3aa: CASSEALGGQQPQHF; CDR3nt: TGTGCCAGCAGTGAAGCGCTGGGGGGGCAACAGCCCCAGCATTTT
abundance: -; len: 13; v_gene: TRBV10-3; d_gene: -; j_gene: TRBJ2-7; CDR3aa: CAISEGREWEQYF; CDR3nt: TGTGCCATCAGTGAGGGCAGGGAATGGGAGCAGTACTTC
abundance: -; len: 14; v_gene: TRBV5-6; d_gene: -; j_gene: TRBJ1-2; CDR3aa: CASSLDSYPYGYTF; CDR3nt: TGTGCCAGCAGCTTGGACAGCTACCCCTATGGCTACACCTTC
abundance: few; len: 14; v_gene: TRBV7-9; d_gene: -; j_gene: TRBJ2-7; CDR3aa: CASSLTGTIYEQYF; CDR3nt: TGTGCCAGCAGCTTGACGGGTACTATCTACGAGCAGTACTTC
abundance: -; len: 14; v_gene: TRBV6-6; d_gene: TRBD1; j_gene: TRBJ1-2; CDR3aa: CASSYSGQGYGYTF; CDR3nt: TGTGCCAGCAGTTACTCGGGACAGGGGTATGGCTACACCTTC
abundance: -; len: 14; v_gene: TRBV4-3; d_gene: -; j_gene: TRBJ2-7; CDR3aa: CASSQDFSGREQYF; CDR3nt: TGCGCCAGCAGCCAAGATTTTTCAGGGCGCGAGCAGTACTTC
abundance: -; len: 15; v_gene: TRBV12-5; d_gene: -; j_gene: TRBJ2-1; CDR3aa: CASGANTTAYNEQFF; CDR3nt: TGTGCTAGTGGTGCAAACACTACAGCCTACAATGAGCAGTTCTTC
abundance: -; len: 14; v_gene: TRBV10-3; d_gene: -; j_gene: TRBJ1-1; CDR3aa: CAISEPVDNTEAFF; CDR3nt: TGTGCCATCAGTGAGCCGGTAGACAACACTGAAGCTTTCTTT
abundance: -; len: 12; v_gene: TRBV6-5; d_gene: -; j_gene: TRBJ1-5; CDR3aa: CASRPGAQPQHF; CDR3nt: TGTGCCAGCAGACCAGGGGCTCAGCCCCAGCATTTT
abundance: -; len: 14; v_gene: TRBV10-1; d_gene: TRBD1; j_gene: TRBJ2-7; CDR3aa: CASSDRTGTYEQYF; CDR3nt: TGCGCCAGCAGTGACCGGACAGGTACCTACGAGCAGTACTTC
abundance: -; len: 14; v_gene: TRBV6-1; d_gene: TRBD1; j_gene: TRBJ1-1; CDR3aa: CASRETGVRTEAFF; CDR3nt: TGTGCCAGCAGGGAGACAGGGGTTCGCACTGAAGCTTTCTTT
abundance: -; len: 13; v_gene: TRBV14; d_gene: -; j_gene: TRBJ2-3; CDR3aa: CASSGWEADTQYF; CDR3nt: TGTGCCAGCAGCGGGTGGGAGGCAGATACGCAGTATTTT
abundance: -; len: 12; v_gene: TRBV29-1; d_gene: -; j_gene: TRBJ2-7; CDR3aa: CSVQTDSYEQYF; CDR3nt: TGCAGCGTCCAAACGGACTCCTACGAGCAGTACTTC
abundance: few; len: 12; v_gene: TRBV30; d_gene: TRBD1; j_gene: TRBJ1-3; CDR3aa: CAWSVLTGNIYF; CDR3nt: TGTGCCTGGAGTGTACTGACAGGGAACATATATTTT
abundance: -; len: 15; v_gene: TRBV11-3; d_gene: -; j_gene: TRBJ2-3; CDR3aa: CASSLETSQSHTQYF; CDR3nt: TGTGCCAGCAGCTTAGAGACTAGTCAGTCCCATACGCAGTATTTT
abundance: -; len: 15; v_gene: TRBV10-1; d_gene: TRBD2; j_gene: TRBJ2-3; CDR3aa: CASSESQRETDTQYF; CDR3nt: TGCGCCAGCAGTGAGTCCCAGCGGGAGACAGATACGCAGTATTTT
abundance: once; len: 14; v_gene: TRBV7-2; d_gene: -; j_gene: TRBJ1-1; CDR3aa: CASSLEGVGREAFF; CDR3nt: TGTGCCAGCAGCTTAGAGGGTGTGGGACGGGAAGCTTTCTTT
abundance: -; len: 19; v_gene: TRBV27; d_gene: TRBD1; j_gene: TRBJ2-3; CDR3aa: CASSPGQSLLGLSTDTQYF; CDR3nt: TGTGCCAGCAGTCCGGGACAGTCCCTCCTCGGTCTTTCCACAGATACGCAGTATTTT
abundance: -; len: 14; v_gene: TRBV29-1; d_gene: -; j_gene: TRBJ2-7; CDR3aa: CSASFNAGPYEQYF; CDR3nt: TGCAGCGCGTCGTTCAATGCCGGACCCTACGAGCAGTACTTC
abundance: few; len: 12; v_gene: TRBV7-2; d_gene: -; j_gene: TRBJ1-5; CDR3aa: CASSQNREPQHF; CDR3nt: TGTGCCAGCAGCCAGAACCGAGAGCCCCAGCATTTT
abundance: -; len: 14; v_gene: TRBV5-6; d_gene: -; j_gene: TRBJ1-5; CDR3aa: CASSLGSLNQPQHF; CDR3nt: TGTGCCAGCAGCCTCGGGTCCCTTAATCAGCCCCAGCATTTT
abundance: -; len: 15; v_gene: TRBV6-6; d_gene: -; j_gene: TRBJ1-2; CDR3aa: CASSYSHRDEGGYTF; CDR3nt: TGTGCCAGCAGTTACTCGCACAGGGATGAGGGTGGCTACACCTTC
abundance: -; len: 15; v_gene: TRBV19; d_gene: TRBD1; j_gene: TRBJ2-5; CDR3aa: CASSTPGTDQETQYF; CDR3nt: TGTGCCAGTAGTACCCCTGGGACAGACCAAGAGACCCAGTACTTC
abundance: -; len: 13; v_gene: TRBV9; d_gene: -; j_gene: TRBJ2-5; CDR3aa: CASSSGPQETQYF; CDR3nt: TGTGCCAGCAGCTCCGGGCCTCAAGAGACCCAGTACTTC
abundance: few; len: 11; v_gene: TRBV7-2; d_gene: -; j_gene: TRBJ2-7; CDR3aa: CASSLDYEQYF; CDR3nt: TGTGCCAGCAGCTTGGACTACGAGCAGTACTTC
abundance: -; len: 17; v_gene: TRBV27; d_gene: -; j_gene: TRBJ1-3; CDR3aa: CASSLSGGRIPGNTIYF; CDR3nt: TGTGCCAGCAGTTTATCGGGGGGACGGATCCCTGGAAACACCATATATTTT
abundance: -; len: 14; v_gene: TRBV11-2; d_gene: TRBD1; j_gene: TRBJ1-2; CDR3aa: CASSRLDRFYGYTF; CDR3nt: TGTGCCAGCAGCAGACTGGACAGGTTCTATGGCTACACCTTC
abundance: -; len: 14; v_gene: TRBV5-1; d_gene: -; j_gene: TRBJ1-4; CDR3aa: CASSRRQINEKLFF; CDR3nt: TGCGCCAGCAGCCGTCGACAAATTAATGAAAAACTGTTTTTT
abundance: few; len: 13; v_gene: TRBV19; d_gene: -; j_gene: TRBJ1-1; CDR3aa: CASSVTMNTEAFF; CDR3nt: TGTGCCAGTAGTGTCACGATGAACACTGAAGCTTTCTTT
abundance: -; len: 15; v_gene: TRBV19; d_gene: -; j_gene: TRBJ1-2; CDR3aa: CASSIDRKREDGYTF; CDR3nt: TGTGCCAGTAGTATAGATCGAAAAAGGGAAGATGGCTACACCTTC
abundance: -; len: 14; v_gene: TRBV11-2; d_gene: -; j_gene: TRBJ2-5; CDR3aa: CASSLTAPKETQYF; CDR3nt: TGTGCCAGCAGCTTAACCGCCCCGAAAGAGACCCAGTACTTC
abundance: -; len: 16; v_gene: TRBV6-5; d_gene: -; j_gene: TRBJ2-3; CDR3aa: CASSYSSGGYTDTQYF; CDR3nt: TGTGCCAGCAGTTACTCCTCTGGGGGCTACACAGATACGCAGTATTTT
abundance: -; len: 16; v_gene: TRBV29-1; d_gene: -; j_gene: TRBJ2-1; CDR3aa: CSVVDADRRIGNEQFF; CDR3nt: TGCAGCGTTGTAGACGCGGACAGAAGGATCGGTAATGAGCAGTTCTTC
abundance: few; len: 17; v_gene: TRBV5-1; d_gene: TRBD2; j_gene: TRBJ2-3; CDR3aa: CASSLEGRTSGGDTQYF; CDR3nt: TGCGCCAGCAGCTTGGAAGGGCGGACTAGCGGAGGGGATACGCAGTATTTT
abundance: -; len: 14; v_gene: TRBV6-4; d_gene: TRBD1; j_gene: TRBJ1-2; CDR3aa: CASSDSNRGPVYTF; CDR3nt: TGTGCCAGCAGTGACTCGAACAGGGGTCCTGTCTACACCTTC
abundance: -; len: 19; v_gene: TRBV18; d_gene: TRBD1; j_gene: TRBJ2-5; CDR3aa: CASSPPSGQGRRAQETQYF; CDR3nt: TGTGCCAGCTCACCACCGAGTGGACAGGGTCGCCGGGCTCAAGAGACCCAGTACTTC
abundance: -; len: 17; v_gene: TRBV19; d_gene: TRBD2; j_gene: TRBJ2-1; CDR3aa: CASSTRLAGGIYNEQFF; CDR3nt: TGTGCCAGTAGTACCCGACTAGCGGGAGGCATCTACAATGAGCAGTTCTTC
abundance: -; len: 16; v_gene: TRBV10-3; d_gene: TRBD2; j_gene: TRBJ2-7; CDR3aa: CAIRETSPGLAYEQYF; CDR3nt: TGTGCCATCAGAGAGACTAGCCCGGGGTTGGCCTACGAGCAGTACTTC
abundance: once; len: 15; v_gene: TRBV7-2; d_gene: -; j_gene: TRBJ1-5; CDR3aa: CASSLSFSPNQPQHF; CDR3nt: TGTGCCAGCAGCTTATCTTTCAGTCCAAATCAGCCCCAGCATTTT
abundance: -; len: 12; v_gene: TRBV7-8; d_gene: -; j_gene: TRBJ2-1; CDR3aa: CAVGYSYNEQFF; CDR3nt: TGTGCCGTGGGTTACTCCTACAATGAGCAGTTCTTC
abundance: -; len: 12; v_gene: TRBV6-1; d_gene: -; j_gene: TRBJ1-1; CDR3aa: CASRVGDTEAFF; CDR3nt: TGTGCCAGCAGGGTTGGGGACACTGAAGCTTTCTTT
abundance: few; len: 14; v_gene: TRBV5-1; d_gene: -; j_gene: TRBJ2-1; CDR3aa: CASTGLATDNEQFF; CDR3nt: TGCGCCAGCACCGGGCTAGCGACCGACAATGAGCAGTTCTTC
abundance: once; len: 15; v_gene: TRBV4-1; d_gene: TRBD1; j_gene: TRBJ1-4; CDR3aa: CASSQTGGEREKLFF; CDR3nt: TGCGCCAGCAGCCAGACAGGGGGGGAGCGTGAAAAACTGTTTTTT
abundance: -; len: 16; v_gene: TRBV5-1; d_gene: -; j_gene: TRBJ2-1; CDR3aa: CASSFSLAPTYNEQFF; CDR3nt: TGCGCCAGCAGCTTTAGCCTTGCACCTACCTACAATGAGCAGTTCTTC
abundance: -; len: 12; v_gene: TRBV11-2; d_gene: -; j_gene: TRBJ1-2; CDR3aa: CASSLDKKGYTF; CDR3nt: TGTGCCAGCAGCTTAGATAAGAAGGGCTACACCTTC
abundance: -; len: 17; v_gene: TRBV7-3; d_gene: -; j_gene: TRBJ2-2; CDR3aa: CASSHTRGSSNTGELFF; CDR3nt: TGTGCCAGCAGCCACACGAGGGGGAGTTCAAACACCGGGGAGCTGTTTTTT
abundance: -; len: 13; v_gene: TRBV6-1; d_gene: -; j_gene: TRBJ2-5; CDR3aa: CASSDRGEETQYF; CDR3nt: TGTGCCAGCAGTGACCGGGGAGAAGAGACCCAGTACTTC
abundance: few; len: 13; v_gene: TRBV2; d_gene: -; j_gene: TRBJ1-5; CDR3aa: CASSARGNQPQHF; CDR3nt: TGTGCCAGCAGTGCCCGGGGGAATCAGCCCCAGCATTTT